This is a list of T cell receptor beta chains from one sample in a study of blood T cell repertoires in COVID-19. The method was immunoSEQ multiplex PCR; TCRdb's version includes in-frame clones alone and lacks a portion of them. The table records about 380,000 clones, approximately 90% of them present only once. What was sequenced was PBMCs or T cells enriched from blood (not recorded which). All receptors derive from a woman aged 18-29 years who had recovered from COVID-19. Each CDR3 is given with its conserved first and last residue. Fields, in order: clone size, CDR3 length, J gene, V gene, D gene, CDR3 protein, CDR3 DNA. The D gene is left open where the match is weak. A row's size may be missing; if present it is once, few, many or a size class.

NA 14 TRBJ2-5 TRBV19 NA CASRGEGSQETQYF TGTGCCAGTAGGGGAGAGGGCTCTCAAGAGACCCAGTACTTC
NA 12 TRBJ2-7 TRBV7-8 NA CASSRNTYEQYF TGTGCCAGCAGCCGTAACACCTACGAGCAGTACTTC
NA 17 TRBJ2-2 TRBV5-1 TRBD2 CASSRATSGHDTGELFF TGCGCCAGCAGCCGTGCGACTAGCGGACATGACACCGGGGAGCTGTTTTTT
few 11 TRBJ2-7 TRBV7-2 NA CASSGLYEQYF TGTGCCAGCAGTGGGCTCTACGAGCAGTACTTC
once 14 TRBJ1-5 TRBV5-5 TRBD1 CASSPDRGNQPQHF TGTGCCAGCAGCCCGGACAGGGGGAATCAGCCCCAGCATTTT
NA 13 TRBJ2-1 TRBV6-5 NA CASSRDTRGEQFF TGTGCCAGCAGCCGGGACACCCGAGGGGAGCAGTTCTTC
NA 15 TRBJ2-7 TRBV19 NA CASSPSDRSPYEQYF TGTGCCAGTAGTCCCTCCGACAGGTCTCCCTACGAGCAGTACTTC
NA 12 TRBJ1-1 TRBV29-1 NA CSVGEGGTEAFF TGCAGCGTTGGGGAGGGGGGCACTGAAGCTTTCTTT
few 15 TRBJ2-2 TRBV15 NA CATSITRGGTGELFF TGTGCCACCAGCATCACCCGAGGGGGCACCGGGGAGCTGTTTTTT
NA 14 TRBJ1-6 TRBV30 NA CAWDGDSYNSPLHF TGTGCCTGGGACGGGGATTCCTATAATTCACCCCTCCACTTT
once 16 TRBJ2-2 TRBV7-9 TRBD2 CASSSPGLAITGELFF TGTGCCAGCAGCTCACCGGGACTAGCGATCACCGGGGAGCTGTTTTTT
NA 16 TRBJ1-1 TRBV27 NA CASSAPGTVMNTEAFF TGTGCCAGCAGTGCCCCCGGGACTGTCATGAACACTGAAGCTTTCTTT
NA 14 TRBJ2-3 TRBV11-2 NA CASSPGDSTDTQYF TGTGCCAGCAGCCCAGGGGACAGCACAGATACGCAGTATTTT
once 14 TRBJ1-3 TRBV6-5 TRBD1 CASRNPGQGNTIYF TGTGCCAGCAGAAACCCGGGACAGGGAAACACCATATATTTT
NA 13 TRBJ2-1 TRBV5-6 NA CASSVGGYNEQFF TGTGCCAGCAGCGTAGGGGGCTACAATGAGCAGTTCTTC
NA 15 TRBJ2-2 TRBV10-1 TRBD2 CASTGRGAKTGELFF TGCGCCAGCACCGGGCGGGGGGCGAAGACCGGGGAGCTGTTTTTT
NA 14 TRBJ1-1 TRBV29-1 NA CSVSYKQGNTEAFF TGCAGCGTCTCATATAAACAGGGGAACACTGAAGCTTTCTTT
few 11 TRBJ1-1 TRBV29-1 NA CSGGRRTEAFF TGCAGCGGGGGGAGGAGGACTGAAGCTTTCTTT
NA 14 TRBJ2-6 TRBV18 TRBD1 CASSTGTGETVLTF TGTGCCAGCTCAACCGGGACAGGAGAAACCGTCCTGACTTTC
NA 15 TRBJ2-7 TRBV28 NA CASSLVVGPGLEQYF TGTGCCAGCAGTTTAGTGGTAGGGCCCGGACTCGAGCAGTACTTC
NA 11 TRBJ1-1 TRBV11-3 NA CASRRGTEAFF TGTGCCAGCAGGCGGGGGACTGAAGCTTTCTTT
NA 17 TRBJ1-6 TRBV4-3 NA CASSQEDAGTYNSPLHF TGCGCCAGCAGCCAAGAAGACGCGGGCACCTATAATTCACCCCTCCACTTT
NA 12 TRBJ1-5 TRBV10-3 NA CATGHSNQPQHF TGTGCCACCGGACATAGCAATCAGCCCCAGCATTTT
NA 14 TRBJ2-1 TRBV7-8 NA CASSLILGRVEQFF TGTGCCAGCAGCTTAATTTTAGGGCGGGTCGAGCAGTTCTTC
NA 14 TRBJ2-2 TRBV9 TRBD2 CASSEAGGPGELFF TGTGCCAGCAGCGAGGCGGGGGGGCCCGGGGAGCTGTTTTTT
NA 15 TRBJ1-1 TRBV5-1 TRBD1 CASSNPDRANTEAFF TGCGCCAGCAGCAACCCGGACAGGGCGAACACTGAAGCTTTCTTT
NA 15 TRBJ1-5 TRBV2 NA CASIQGIPSNQPQHF TGTGCCAGCATCCAGGGGATCCCTAGCAATCAGCCCCAGCATTTT
NA 17 TRBJ2-3 TRBV5-3 TRBD2 CARSRSPSGDHTDTQYF TGTGCCAGAAGTCGTTCTCCTAGCGGGGACCACACAGATACGCAGTATTTT
few 18 TRBJ1-1 TRBV25-1 NA CASSDKVMVGRVNTEAFF TGTGCCAGCAGTGATAAAGTTATGGTGGGCAGGGTGAACACTGAAGCTTTCTTT
NA 20 TRBJ2-1 TRBV9 TRBD2 CASSDHPLAGAQSSYNEQFF TGTGCCAGCAGCGACCACCCCCTAGCGGGGGCCCAGAGCTCCTACAATGAGCAGTTCTTC
NA 14 TRBJ2-5 TRBV9 NA CASSVTASLETQYF TGTGCCAGCAGCGTGACAGCATCCCTGGAGACCCAGTACTTC
NA 13 TRBJ1-1 TRBV4-2 NA CASSYQASTEAFF TGTGCCAGCAGCTACCAGGCCTCCACTGAAGCTTTCTTT
NA 13 TRBJ2-7 TRBV14 NA CASSPWETYEQYF TGTGCCAGCAGCCCCTGGGAGACCTACGAGCAGTACTTC
NA 16 TRBJ2-5 TRBV24-1 TRBD1 CATSTTWGQGQETQYF TGTGCCACCAGCACCACTTGGGGACAGGGCCAAGAGACCCAGTACTTC
NA 14 TRBJ1-5 TRBV6-6 NA CASSYGAGNQPQHF TGTGCCAGCAGTTACGGGGCGGGGAATCAGCCCCAGCATTTT
NA 16 TRBJ2-3 TRBV10-3 TRBD2 CATRLAGGLSTDTQYF TGTGCCACCCGACTAGCGGGGGGGCTTAGCACAGATACGCAGTATTTT
NA 15 TRBJ1-6 TRBV5-4 TRBD1 CASSSDRAFGSPLHF TGTGCCAGCAGTTCAGACAGGGCGTTCGGTTCACCCCTCCACTTT
NA 14 TRBJ1-5 TRBV6-2/TRBV6-3 NA CASSTGQWNQPQHF TGTGCCAGCAGTACCGGACAGTGGAATCAGCCCCAGCATTTT
few 15 TRBJ1-1 TRBV24-1 NA CATSDPTKAGTEAFF TGTGCCACCAGTGACCCTACCAAAGCGGGAACTGAAGCTTTCTTT
NA 14 TRBJ2-7 TRBV2 NA CASSRGPSSYEQYF TGTGCCAGCAGCCGAGGGCCTTCCTCCTACGAGCAGTACTTC
NA 13 TRBJ2-7 TRBV7-9 NA CASSLGAGYEQYF TGTGCCAGCAGCTTAGGGGCGGGCTACGAGCAGTACTTC
NA 13 TRBJ1-1 TRBV12-3/TRBV12-4 TRBD1 CASSFTGVTEAFF TGTGCCAGCAGCTTCACAGGGGTTACTGAAGCTTTCTTT
NA 15 TRBJ2-7 TRBV3-1/TRBV3-2 TRBD1 CASSQPDRGTYEQYF TGTGCCAGCAGCCAACCCGACAGGGGAACCTACGAGCAGTACTTC
NA 14 TRBJ1-1 TRBV4-1 NA CASSQVAENTEAFF TGCGCCAGCAGCCAGGTGGCTGAGAACACTGAAGCTTTCTTT
few 14 TRBJ1-5 TRBV29-1 NA CSVSQGGGNQPQHF TGCAGCGTTTCACAGGGCGGGGGAAATCAGCCCCAGCATTTT
NA 13 TRBJ2-5 TRBV10-3 NA CAIRPGTQETQYF TGTGCCATCCGTCCAGGCACCCAAGAGACCCAGTACTTC
NA 15 TRBJ1-3 TRBV29-1 TRBD1 CSVEGPGTGRNTIYF TGCAGCGTTGAAGGACCTGGGACAGGGAGAAACACCATATATTTT
NA 15 TRBJ1-6 TRBV19 TRBD1 CASSRQGSYNSPLHF TGTGCCAGTAGTAGACAGGGGTCCTATAATTCACCCCTCCACTTT
NA 13 TRBJ2-5 TRBV2 NA CASTSGRWETQYF TGTGCCAGCACGAGTGGTCGATGGGAGACCCAGTACTTC
NA 15 TRBJ1-1 TRBV3-1/TRBV3-2 NA CASSPLGGRATEAFF TGTGCCAGCAGCCCCTTGGGGGGGCGGGCCACTGAAGCTTTCTTT
NA 13 TRBJ2-7 TRBV25-1 NA CASSELTVGEQYF TGTGCCAGCAGTGAATTGACAGTTGGGGAGCAGTACTTC
NA 15 TRBJ2-7 TRBV30 NA CAWSADSYLSYEQYF TGTGCCTGGAGCGCCGACTCTTACCTCTCCTACGAGCAGTACTTC